This T cell receptor beta chain came from a study of blood T cell repertoires in COVID-19. Study overall: From T cells, B-cell-depleted T cells, or PBMCs came the material, which was cDNA or gDNA.

TCRdb's table, derived via immunoSEQ multiplex PCR, lists solely in-frame clones and lacks some. The sample has fewer than 250,000 clones, more than 70% seen once; the top ten hold 5.5% to 6.5%. Seattle patients were enrolled while actively infected and followed longitudinally. CDR1 is LGHDT and CDR2 is YNNKEL in the germline V gene (reference sequence). CDR3 size: 16 residues. V lost 4 bases, J lost 4 bases, and 10 bases stayed unmatched. The chain carries TRBV3-1 (or the pseudogene TRBV3-2) and TRBJ2-5; TRBD2 aligns across 9 bases. The TCR comes from an elderly woman with COVID-19, enrolled during active disease. Input material: peripheral blood. DNA of the CDR3: TGTGCCAGCAGCCTTCAGCGGGGGGCTCTCCTAGAGACCCAGTACTTC. Its protein product is CASSLQRGALLETQYF.